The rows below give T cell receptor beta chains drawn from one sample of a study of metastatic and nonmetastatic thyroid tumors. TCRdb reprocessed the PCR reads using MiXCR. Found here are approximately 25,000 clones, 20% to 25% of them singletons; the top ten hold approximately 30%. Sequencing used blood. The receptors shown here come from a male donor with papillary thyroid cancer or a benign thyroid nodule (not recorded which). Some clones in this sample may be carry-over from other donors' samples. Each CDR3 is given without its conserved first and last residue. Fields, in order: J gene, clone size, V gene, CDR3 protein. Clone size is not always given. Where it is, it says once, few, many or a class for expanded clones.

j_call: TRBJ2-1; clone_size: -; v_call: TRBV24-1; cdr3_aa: ATSFSGGINEQF
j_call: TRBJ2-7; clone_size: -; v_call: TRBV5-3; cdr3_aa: ARSLGGGGTYEQY
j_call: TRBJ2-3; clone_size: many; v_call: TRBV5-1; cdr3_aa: ASSLGGGSTDTQY
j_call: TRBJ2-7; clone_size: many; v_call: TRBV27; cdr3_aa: ASSSRGPEQY
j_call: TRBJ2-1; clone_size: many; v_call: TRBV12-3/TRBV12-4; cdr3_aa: ASSSVGGVLDEQF
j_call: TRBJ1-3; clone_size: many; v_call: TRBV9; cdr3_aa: ASSVDLGGNTIY
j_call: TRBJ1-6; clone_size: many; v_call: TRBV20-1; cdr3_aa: SASPSGTFNLH
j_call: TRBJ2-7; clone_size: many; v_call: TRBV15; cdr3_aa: ATSSPASYEQY
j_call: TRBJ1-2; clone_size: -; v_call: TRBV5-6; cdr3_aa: ASSIAGTLLRYGYT
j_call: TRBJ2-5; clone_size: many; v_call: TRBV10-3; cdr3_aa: AIRGTSSVQETQY
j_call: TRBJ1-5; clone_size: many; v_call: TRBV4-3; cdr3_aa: ASSQALTKSDQPQH
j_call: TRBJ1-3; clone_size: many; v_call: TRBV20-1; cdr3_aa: SARSGSGNTIY
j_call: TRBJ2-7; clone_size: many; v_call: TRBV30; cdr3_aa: AWSRGQGTYEQY
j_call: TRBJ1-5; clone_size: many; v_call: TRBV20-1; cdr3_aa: SASLTGYSNQPQH
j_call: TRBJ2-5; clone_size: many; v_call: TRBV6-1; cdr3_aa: ASTTNRGETQY
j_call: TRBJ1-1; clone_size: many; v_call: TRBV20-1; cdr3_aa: SAPTGDTEAF
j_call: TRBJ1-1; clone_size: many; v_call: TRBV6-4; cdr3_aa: ASSKAF
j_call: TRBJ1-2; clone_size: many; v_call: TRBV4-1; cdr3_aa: ASSPTLDPLTKITYT
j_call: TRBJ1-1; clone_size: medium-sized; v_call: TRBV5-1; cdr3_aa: ASSLEGQRMNTEAF
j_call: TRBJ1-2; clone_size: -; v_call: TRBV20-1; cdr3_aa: SAREQGVAIYAYS
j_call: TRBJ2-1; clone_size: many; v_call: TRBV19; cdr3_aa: ASILEGGQGVYNEQF
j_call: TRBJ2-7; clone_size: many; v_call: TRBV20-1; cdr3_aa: SARDSTEQY
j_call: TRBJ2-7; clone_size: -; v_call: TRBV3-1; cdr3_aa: ASSPSGGGSYEQY
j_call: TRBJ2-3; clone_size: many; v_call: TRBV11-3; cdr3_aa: ASSFDLITDTQY
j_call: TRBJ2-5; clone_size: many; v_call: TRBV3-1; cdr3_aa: ASSQGQGVNFQETQY
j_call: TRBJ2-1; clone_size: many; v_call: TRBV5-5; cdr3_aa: ASSSQPSGDEQF
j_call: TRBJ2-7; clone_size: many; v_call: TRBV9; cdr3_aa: ASSERDRTYEQY
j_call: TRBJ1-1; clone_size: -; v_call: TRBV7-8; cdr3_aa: ASQLSDRGLEAF
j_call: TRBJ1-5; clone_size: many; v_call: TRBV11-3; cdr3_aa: ASSPGGNQPQH
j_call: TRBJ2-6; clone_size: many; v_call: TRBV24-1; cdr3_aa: ATSDHTGDGANVLT
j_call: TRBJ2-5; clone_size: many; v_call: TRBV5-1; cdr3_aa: ASSLRDGETQY
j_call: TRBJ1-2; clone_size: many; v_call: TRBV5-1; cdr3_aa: ASSYLQGNYGYT
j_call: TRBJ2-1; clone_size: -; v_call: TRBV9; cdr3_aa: ASSVGGGGAAYNEQF
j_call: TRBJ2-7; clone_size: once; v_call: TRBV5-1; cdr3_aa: ASSLGAETYEQY
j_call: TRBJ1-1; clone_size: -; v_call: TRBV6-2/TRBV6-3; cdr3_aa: ASRFLGETEAF
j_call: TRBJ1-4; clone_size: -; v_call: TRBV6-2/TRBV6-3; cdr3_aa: ASRALDIFNEKLF
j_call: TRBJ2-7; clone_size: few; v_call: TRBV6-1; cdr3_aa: ATTFVVGFTYEQY
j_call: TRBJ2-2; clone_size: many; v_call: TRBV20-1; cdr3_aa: SARTSLTTGELF
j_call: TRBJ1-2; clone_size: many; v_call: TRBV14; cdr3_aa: ASSPLENYGYT
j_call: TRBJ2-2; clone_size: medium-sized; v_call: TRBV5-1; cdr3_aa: ASSRQGPANTGELF
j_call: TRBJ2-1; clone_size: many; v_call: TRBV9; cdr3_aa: ASSVGTGSSYNEQF
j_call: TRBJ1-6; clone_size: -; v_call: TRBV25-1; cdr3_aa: ASSDKERRFSPLH
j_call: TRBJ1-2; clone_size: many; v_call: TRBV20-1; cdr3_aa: SARGKRQGLNGYT
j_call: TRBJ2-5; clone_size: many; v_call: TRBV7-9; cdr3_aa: ASSSPRGGRF
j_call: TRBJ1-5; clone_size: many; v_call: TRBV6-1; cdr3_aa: ASSEAPENSNQPQH
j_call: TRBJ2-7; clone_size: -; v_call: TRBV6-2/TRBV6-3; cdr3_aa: ASSHRDSPYEQY
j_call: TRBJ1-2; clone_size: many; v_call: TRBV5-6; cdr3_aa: ASSDRTGLNYGYT
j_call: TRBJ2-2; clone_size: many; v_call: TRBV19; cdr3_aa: ASSMVGTELSGTGELF
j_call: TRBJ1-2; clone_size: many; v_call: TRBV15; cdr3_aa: ATSSGGPGVLLNYT
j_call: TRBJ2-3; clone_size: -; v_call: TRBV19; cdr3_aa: ASSMIGADTDTQY
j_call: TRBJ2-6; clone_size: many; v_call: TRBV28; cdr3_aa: ASRPVTDSGANVLT
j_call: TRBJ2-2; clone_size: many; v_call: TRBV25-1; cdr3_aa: ASSEIGGETTGELF
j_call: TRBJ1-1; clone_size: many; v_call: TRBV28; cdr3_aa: ASPLWDRLTMNTEAF